This TCR beta chain appears in the sequencing data of a study of CD8 T cells in ankylosing spondylitis. Study-level results: Reports of some motif variants in reactive arthritis synovial fluid and blood predate this one. CD8+ cells made up the disease-linked clones, which were relatively rare in peripheral blood.

5'-RACE, quantitative and with molecular barcodes, yielded the TCR beta libraries. Each CDR3 protein gets one entry after TCRdb re-called the 5' RACE reads with MiXCR. The sample lists 250,000 to 350,000 distinct CDR3 sequences, less than 25% occurring once. The germline V gene has CDR1 MNHNY and CDR2 SVGAGI (reference sequence). The CDR3 is made up of 13 amino acids. The ends were cut back, 7 bases at V and 8 bases at J, with 12 bases in the middle. Comments on this clonotype: As yet, its antigen is unknown.

This receptor was obtained from a female donor with ankylosing spondylitis or in good health (not recorded which). V gene TRBV6-6 combines with J gene TRBJ1-6; D call uncertain. What was sequenced was blood, either unsorted or a sorted T cell fraction (not recorded which). The CDR3, as DNA: TGTGCCAGCACGGAAGTAAGGGATTCACCCCTCCACTTT. The encoded protein is CASTEVRDSPLHF.